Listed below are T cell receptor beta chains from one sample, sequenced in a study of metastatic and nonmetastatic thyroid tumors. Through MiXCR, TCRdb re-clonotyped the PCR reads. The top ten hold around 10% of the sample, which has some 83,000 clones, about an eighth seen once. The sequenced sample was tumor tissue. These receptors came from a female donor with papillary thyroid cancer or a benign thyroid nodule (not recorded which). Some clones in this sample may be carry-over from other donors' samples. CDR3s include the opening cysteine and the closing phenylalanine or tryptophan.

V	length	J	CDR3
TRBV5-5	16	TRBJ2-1	CASRFGGGSSYNEQFF
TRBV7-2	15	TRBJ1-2	CASSAPGRGLYGYTF
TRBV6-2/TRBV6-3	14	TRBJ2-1	CASSYRVDYNEQFF
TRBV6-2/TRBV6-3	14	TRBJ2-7	CASILTGTGWDQYF
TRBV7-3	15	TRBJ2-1	CASSLLAGVHNEQFF
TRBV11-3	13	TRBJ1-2	CASSPGGNYGYTF
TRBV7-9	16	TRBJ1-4	CASSSPTQRPNEKLFF
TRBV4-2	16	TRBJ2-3	CASSRTSGRLSDTQYF
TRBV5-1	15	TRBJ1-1	CASRVTLMVNTEAFF
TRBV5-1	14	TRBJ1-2	CASSPVVAVEGYTF
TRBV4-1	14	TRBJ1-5	CASSQEGSRQPQHF
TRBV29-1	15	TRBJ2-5	CSVLSQRGPGETQYF
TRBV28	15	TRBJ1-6	CASSLPGGGISPLHF
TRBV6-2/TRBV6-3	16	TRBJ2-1	CASSQISGHSYNEQFF
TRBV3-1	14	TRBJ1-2	CASSQAASHYGYTF
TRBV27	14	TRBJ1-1	CASSLGQYSTEAFF
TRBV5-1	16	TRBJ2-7	CASSLRTSRGAYERYF
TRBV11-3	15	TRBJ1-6	CASSLGEGPNSPLHF
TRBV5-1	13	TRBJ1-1	CASSGGGDTEAFF
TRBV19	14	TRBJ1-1	CASSWMSANTEAFF
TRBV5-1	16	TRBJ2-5	CASSLEGGQGGETQYF
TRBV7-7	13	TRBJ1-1	CASNLVRDTEAFF
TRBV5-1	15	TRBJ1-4	CASSLWFRGGEKLFF
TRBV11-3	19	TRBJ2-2	CASSLGVVWAGRSTGELFF
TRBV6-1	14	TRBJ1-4	CASVEGQFNEKLFF
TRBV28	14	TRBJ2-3	CASSSRKGTDTQYF
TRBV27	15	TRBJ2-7	CASSRPTGAPYEQYF
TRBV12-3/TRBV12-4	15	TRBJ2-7	CASSLVRLAFYEQYF
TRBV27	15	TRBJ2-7	CASTLYRGASYEQYF
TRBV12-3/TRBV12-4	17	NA	CASNQGTRGWRGETQYF
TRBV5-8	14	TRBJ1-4	CASRIWTLSEKLFF
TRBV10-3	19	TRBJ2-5	CAISDRLNIAGGPGETQYF
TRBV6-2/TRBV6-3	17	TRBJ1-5	CASSYNKGGSGNQPQHF
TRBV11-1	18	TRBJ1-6	CASSPAGDRGRVAGALHF
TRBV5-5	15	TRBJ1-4	CASSWGTATNEKLFF
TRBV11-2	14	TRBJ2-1	CASSPPRELGEQFF
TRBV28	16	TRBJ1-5	CASSSPTGVGNQPQHF
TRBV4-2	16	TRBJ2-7	CASSPIGTGARGEQYF
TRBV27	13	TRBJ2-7	CASSLPPLGEQYF
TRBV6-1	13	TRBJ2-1	CASSLGTYNEQFF
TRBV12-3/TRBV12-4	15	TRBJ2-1	CASSTPVRENNEQFF
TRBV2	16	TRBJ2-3	CASSARGSGRTDTQYF
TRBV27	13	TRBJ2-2	CASSSIYTGELFF
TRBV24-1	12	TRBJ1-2	CAIAPVHYGYTF
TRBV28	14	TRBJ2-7	CASSLWSISYEQYF
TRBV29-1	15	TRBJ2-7	CSVEAGGGFGDEQYF
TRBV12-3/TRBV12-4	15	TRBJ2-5	CASRGLAGVEETQYF
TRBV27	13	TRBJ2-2	CASSYGVAGELFF
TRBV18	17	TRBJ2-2	CASSAFPSGVNTGELFF
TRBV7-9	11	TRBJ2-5	CASSLSETQYF
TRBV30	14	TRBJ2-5	CAWSRDYKKVAQYF
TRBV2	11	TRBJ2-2	CASSGAGELFF
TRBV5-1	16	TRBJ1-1	CASSLLGRGLGTEAFF